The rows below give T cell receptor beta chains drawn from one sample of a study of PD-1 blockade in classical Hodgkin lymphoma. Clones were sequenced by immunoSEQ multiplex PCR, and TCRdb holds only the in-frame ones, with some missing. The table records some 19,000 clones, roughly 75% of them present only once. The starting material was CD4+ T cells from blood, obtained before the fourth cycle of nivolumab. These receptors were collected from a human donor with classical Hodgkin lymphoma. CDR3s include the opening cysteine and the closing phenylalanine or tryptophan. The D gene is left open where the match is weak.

CASSRWTGGDTGELFF TRBJ2-2 TRBD1 TRBV5-4
CASSASGNTIYF TRBJ1-3 . TRBV2
CATSREGPGVEKLFF TRBJ1-4 . TRBV15
CASSQDRSSGNTIYF TRBJ1-3 TRBD1 TRBV5-1
CASMGLRQPQHF TRBJ1-5 . TRBV19
CASSYGRGDTEAFF TRBJ1-1 . TRBV6-6
CASSSPPQRELSDTQYF TRBJ2-3 TRBD2 TRBV7-9
CAWNNDGVPSGSNYEQYF TRBJ2-7 TRBD2 TRBV30
CASSVGNMNYGYTF TRBJ1-2 . TRBV9
CASSLIRDRVGEQYF TRBJ2-7 TRBD1 TRBV18
CASSSDMREKLFF TRBJ1-4 . TRBV6-6
CASSQYREQNSPLHF TRBJ1-6 . TRBV7-8
CASSEVKGLTNEKLFF TRBJ1-4 . TRBV2
CASSSSSGRLTDTQYF TRBJ2-3 TRBD2 TRBV7-2
CASSLIGNIQYF TRBJ2-4 . TRBV7-2
CAWSWGQETQYF TRBJ2-5 . TRBV30
CASSMFSGSSPLHF TRBJ1-6 . TRBV19
CAITPTDVSGANVLTF TRBJ2-6 . TRBV10-3
CASSSGTGDVYGYTF TRBJ1-2 TRBD1 TRBV5-1
CASSSNPGQGGGQYF TRBJ2-5 TRBD1 TRBV11-2
CASSLSPLAGGYNEQFF TRBJ2-1 TRBD2 TRBV11-2
CASSLSGTQYF TRBJ2-5 . TRBV7-2
CASSLRQGGEKLFF TRBJ1-4 TRBD1 TRBV5-6
CAWSPPRGRGEKLFF TRBJ1-4 . TRBV30
CASGAGGNYGYTF TRBJ1-2 . TRBV2
CASSTGFSGYTF TRBJ1-2 . TRBV11-3
CASSSSTGMNTEAFF TRBJ1-1 TRBD1 TRBV9
CASSQAAWKTGELFF TRBJ2-2 . TRBV4-1
CASSPVIYNEQFF TRBJ2-1 . TRBV2
CASSEVWRNTEAFF TRBJ1-1 . TRBV6-1
CASSESTAGSTGELFF TRBJ2-2 . TRBV10-2
CASNRGLSGNTIYF TRBJ1-3 TRBD1 TRBV19
CASSSSYRVRKLNTEAFF TRBJ1-1 . TRBV11-2
CATSQGADYGYTF TRBJ1-2 TRBD1 TRBV5-1
CASSDYKNTEAFF TRBJ1-1 . TRBV5-1
CASSEDRGSSYEQYF TRBJ2-7 . TRBV2
CASSLVLDRGTGYTF TRBJ1-2 TRBD1 TRBV5-4